A single sample is the source of the 28 T cell receptor beta chains below, sequenced in a study of neurological immune-mediated disorders. TCRdb ran MiXCR on the 5' RACE reads and lists one entry per CDR3 protein. Of approximately 39,000 distinct CDR3 sequences listed, 7% to 8.5% are singletons. Sequencing used CD4+ T cells from blood. The receptors stem from a man in his fifties or sixties in good health.

This clonotype showed up many times. The rearrangement uses TRBV14 and TRBJ2-7; D not resolved. There are 15 residues in the CDR3. Germline loops: CDR1 SGHDN, CDR2 FVKESK. Trimming stripped 5 bases from V and 6 bases from J, with 20 bases between. The CDR3 bases are TGTGCCAGCAGCAAAATTCCGGGTCATTGGGCCGAGCAGTACTTC. Its translation: CASSKIPGHWAEQYF.

This clonotype was seen ten or more times. The rearrangement links TRBV7-2 to TRBJ2-4; weak D call: TRBD2 (5 bases). V was clipped by 2 bases and J by 2 bases, with 13 bases between them. Germline V gene lookup returns CDR1 SGHTA and CDR2 FQGNSA. The CDR3 sequence is 16 residues long. The CDR3 here is CASSLTGMITKNIQYF. The CDR3 nucleotides are TGTGCCAGCAGCTTAACGGGGATGATAACCAAAAACATTCAGTACTTC.

This clonotype was recorded many times. The genes are TRBV6-6 and TRBJ2-7; D is tentatively TRBD1 or TRBD2 (5 bases each). Per germline, CDR1 MNHNY and CDR2 SVGAGI (reference sequence). This CDR3 has 15 amino acids. Trimming shortened V by 2 bases and J by 5 bases, and 16 bases separated the two germline ends. CDR3 in amino acids: CASSYLRGGWDEQYF. The CDR3 DNA reads TGTGCCAGCAGTTACCTGAGGGGCGGGTGGGACGAGCAGTACTTC.

Many counts were recorded for this clonotype. This chain links TRBV6-1 with TRBJ1-4; D gene ambiguous. This CDR3 comprises 13 residues. With 5 bases removed from V and 7 bases from J, the gap between germline ends came to 11 bases. Per germline, CDR1 MNHNS and CDR2 SASEGT. CDR3 residues: CASSRGVGEKLFF. The CDR3 coding sequence is TGTGCCAGCAGTCGAGGAGTCGGTGAAAAACTGTTTTTT.

At least ten counts were recorded for this clonotype. The rearrangement links TRBV10-3 to TRBJ2-7; 9 bases map to TRBD2. The CDR3 runs to 16 residues. The trim removed 1 base at V and 3 bases at J, leaving 7 bases unmatched. Per the germline V gene, CDR1 is ENHRY and CDR2 is SYGVKD. In nucleotides, the CDR3 is TGTGCCATCAGTGAGTATAAGCGGGAGGAGGGCTACGAGCAGTACTTC. Translation: CAISEYKREEGYEQYF.

This clonotype has a handful of counts. The gene calls are TRBV5-1 and TRBJ2-7; 11 positions agree with TRBD2. This CDR3 has 15 amino acids. Per germline, CDR1 SGHRS and CDR2 YFSETQ. The V segment lost 4 bases and the J segment 0 bases; nucleotides outside the gene matches: 3. Here the CDR3 reads CASSTTSGVSYEQYF. The DNA for the CDR3 is TGCGCCAGCAGCACGACTAGCGGGGTCTCCTACGAGCAGTACTTC.

This clonotype was counted a few times. The chain carries TRBV18 and TRBJ1-1, with D perhaps TRBD1 (6 bases). Germline CDR1 is KGHSH and CDR2 is LQKENI. The CDR3 spans 13 residues. The V end lost 4 bases, the J end lost 5 bases, and 11 bases lay between the germline ends. The CDR3 DNA sequence: TGTGCCAGCTCACAGCACAGGGATACTGAAGCTTTCTTT. Protein sequence: CASSQHRDTEAFF. Full variable domain (outside the CDR3, taken from reference TRBV18 and TRBJ1-1): NAGVMQNPRHLVRRRGQEARLRCSPMKGHSHVYWYRQLPEEGLKFMVYLQKENIIDESGMPKERFSAEFPKEGPSILRIQQVVRGDSAAYFCASSQHRDTEAFFGQGTRLTVV.

This clonotype was counted ten times or more. This chain uses TRBV7-2 with TRBJ1-4; no reliable D call. Germline-derived CDR1 and CDR2 are SGHTA and FQGNSA. CDR3 length: 13 amino acids. Deletions cut 3 bases from V and 7 bases from J, with 9 bases between. The CDR3 sequence: CASSFTSVEKLFF. CDR3 DNA: TGTGCCAGCAGCTTTACCTCAGTTGAAAAACTGTTTTTT.

The table lists this clonotype with many counts. The rearrangement joins TRBV7-2 to TRBJ2-7; 9 positions match TRBD2. V gave up 4 bases and J gave up 6 bases; unmatched junction bases: 7. CDR1 SGHTA and CDR2 FQGNSA come from the germline V gene. This CDR3 region has 14 residues. The CDR3 is CASSSLAGVGEQYF. Here the CDR3 DNA reads TGTGCCAGCAGCTCCTTAGCGGGAGTTGGCGAGCAGTACTTC. Drawing the rest from reference TRBV7-2 and TRBJ2-7, the complete variable domain is GAGVSQSPSNKVTEKGKDVELRCDPISGHTALYWYRQSLGQGLEFLIYFQGNSAPDKSGLPSDRFSAERTGGSVSTLTIQRTQQEDSAVYLCASSSLAGVGEQYFGPGTRLTVT.

This clonotype is deemed medium-sized. V gene TRBV12-3 or TRBV12-4 combines with J gene TRBJ2-1; a weak D match, TRBD1 (8 bases). Deletions cut 3 bases from V and 5 bases from J, with 14 bases between. The CDR3 extends over 15 amino acids. CDR3 residues: CASSLRQGRDNEQFF. The DNA of the CDR3 is TGTGCCAGCAGTTTGCGACAGGGGAGGGACAATGAGCAGTTCTTC.

There are many counts of this clonotype. As DNA, the CDR3 is TGTGCCAGCAGTCCCGGCGGCGTGTTCGGCGCAAAACTGTTTTTT. Protein sequence: CASSPGGVFGAKLFF. The J gene is TRBJ1-4, the V gene TRBV28; no clear D. The V gene lost 5 bases and the J gene lost 10 bases, with 20 bases spanning the gap. CDR1 is MDHEN and CDR2 is SYDVKM in the germline V gene. The CDR3 sequence is 15 residues long.

This clonotype was picked up many times. This rearrangement joins TRBV5-5 to TRBJ1-6; D gene ambiguous. This CDR3 is 15 amino acids long. Germline CDR1 SGHKS, CDR2 YYEKEE (reference sequence). Trimming took 4 bases from V and 10 from J, leaving 18 bases between them. The DNA of the CDR3 is TGTGCCAGCAGCCAACGTGGTCTCCAGAACTCACCCCTCCACTTT. Its protein is CASSQRGLQNSPLHF. Variable domain in full (rest from reference TRBV5-5 and TRBJ1-6): DAGVTQSPTHLIKTRGQQVTLRCSPISGHKSVSWYQQVLGQGPQFIFQYYEKEERGRGNFPDRFSARQFPNYSSELNVNALLLGDSALYLCASSQRGLQNSPLHFGNGTRLTVT.

The CDR3 sequence is CASYRLAGSNEQFF. In nucleotides, the CDR3 is TGTGCCAGCTATAGACTAGCGGGATCCAATGAGCAGTTCTTC. The chain recombines TRBV6-2 or TRBV6-3 with TRBJ2-1; 11 bases line up with TRBD2. V lost 8 bases, J lost 6 bases, and 6 bases stayed unmatched. CDR3 length equals 14 residues. Germline V lookup: CDR1 MNHEY, CDR2 SVGEGT.

This clonotype was seen ten or more times. The chain carries TRBV5-1 and TRBJ2-5; D not resolved. The CDR3 is 15 amino acids. V was cut by 3 bases and J by 7 bases, with 19 bases left in between. Germline CDR1 reads SGHRS; CDR2 reads YFSETQ. CDR3 sequence reads: CASSYSPVKEGTQYF. The CDR3 coding sequence is TGCGCCAGCAGCTACAGCCCGGTCAAGGAAGGGACCCAGTACTTC.

The rearrangement joins TRBV7-9 to TRBJ1-1, with D possibly being TRBD1 (5 bases). The germline CDR1 and CDR2 sequences are SEHNR and FQNEAQ (reference sequence). CDR3 length equals 14 residues. Trimming pared 1 base from V and 0 bases from J, leaving 6 bases between. As DNA, the CDR3 is TGTGCCAGCAGCTTAGGACAGATGAACACTGAAGCTTTCTTT. The encoded protein is CASSLGQMNTEAFF.

In this sample, this clonotype turned up many times. The rearrangement links TRBV24-1 to TRBJ2-1, with D unresolved. The germline V gene has CDR1 KGHDR and CDR2 SFDVKD. The V end lost 7 bases, the J end lost 3 bases, and 9 bases lay between the germline ends. The CDR3 is 13 residues long. CDR3 amino acids: CATREEDYNEQFF. The CDR3 DNA reads TGTGCCACCAGGGAAGAAGACTACAATGAGCAGTTCTTC.

There are many counts of this clonotype. The J gene is TRBJ2-7, the V gene TRBV5-1; 12 nucleotides line up with TRBD2. J lost 7 bases, V lost 0 bases, and 5 bases had no gene match. CDR1 is SGHRS, CDR2 YFSETQ, per germline. CDR3 length: 15 amino acids. This CDR3 reads CASSLERLAGDEQYF. CDR3 DNA: TGCGCCAGCAGCTTGGAACGACTAGCGGGAGATGAGCAGTACTTC.

This clonotype was detected many times. This sequence joins TRBV5-6 and TRBJ2-2; a weak D match, TRBD2 (7 bases). Germline CDR1 SGHDT, CDR2 YYEEEE. The CDR3 runs 17 residues. V gave up 4 bases and J gave up 5 bases, with 21 bases separating them. For the CDR3, the DNA is TGTGCCAGCAGCCGCGCCGTCGGGGGGCGCTGGACCGGGGAGCTGTTTTTT. This codes for CASSRAVGGRWTGELFF.

This clonotype was detected many times. The CDR3: CASSVAGRASDTQYF. DNA of the CDR3: TGTGCCAGCAGCGTAGCCGGGAGGGCCTCGGATACGCAGTATTTT. The chain combines TRBV9 with TRBJ2-3, with 8 bases aligning to TRBD2. V dropped 0 bases and J dropped 6; count of bases not matched to a gene: 6. Looked up from germline, CDR1 is SGDLS and CDR2 is YYNGEE. This CDR3 region has 15 residues.

This clonotype was counted ten times or more. This chain connects TRBV7-2 to TRBJ2-3; D gene ambiguous. CDR3 length: 12 amino acids. Trimming removed 2 bases at V and 4 bases at J, with 4 bases between. Germline V gene sequence: CDR1 SGHTA, CDR2 FQGNSA. The CDR3 loop is CASSLPSDTQYF. The CDR3 DNA reads TGTGCCAGCAGCTTACCCTCAGATACGCAGTATTTT.

This clonotype has ten or more counts. This chain connects TRBV27 to TRBJ2-7; TRBD1 matches 8 bases. This CDR3 is 16 amino acids long. V dropped 4 bases and J dropped 6; count of bases not matched to a gene: 14. Germline loops: CDR1 MNHEY, CDR2 SMNVEV (reference sequence). CDR3 nucleotides: TGTGCCAGCAGTTGCCCGTCCGGGACAGGAATGGTCGAGCAGTACTTC. Protein product: CASSCPSGTGMVEQYF.

There are many counts of this clonotype. The CDR3 DNA follows: TGTGCCAGCAGCTTAGAAAGTCAGGGGGCCTACGAGCAGTACTTC. Amino acids: CASSLESQGAYEQYF. The chain combines TRBV11-2 with TRBJ2-7; 7 bases match TRBD1. The V and J ends lost 0 bases and 2 bases, in that order; junction bases with no gene match: 4. The CDR3 contains 15 residues. CDR1 is SGHAT and CDR2 is FQNNGV in the germline V gene.

This clonotype was found many times. The gene calls are TRBV18 and TRBJ1-1, with D uncertain. This CDR3 has 16 amino acids. V lost 2 bases and J 0 bases, leaving 13 bases between the germline ends. Looked up from germline, CDR1 is KGHSH and CDR2 is LQKENI. In DNA, the CDR3 is TGTGCCAGCTCACCAAATCTACAGATTATGAACACTGAAGCTTTCTTT. Encoded protein: CASSPNLQIMNTEAFF.

This clonotype was picked up many times. This rearrangement joins TRBV12-3 or TRBV12-4 to TRBJ1-4; TRBD1 aligns across 9 bases. V lost 2 bases and J lost 8; bases outside the gene matches: 3. This CDR3 region has 14 residues. The DNA for the CDR3 is TGTGCCAGCAGTTTAAACAGGGGGCGCGAAAAACTGTTTTTT. Amino acids: CASSLNRGREKLFF.

This clonotype was counted at least ten times. The genes are TRBV5-1 and TRBJ2-7, with 7 bases lining up with TRBD2. The CDR3 runs to 13 residues. Germline V gene lookup returns CDR1 SGHRS and CDR2 YFSETQ. With V trimmed by 4 bases and J by 6 bases, 7 bases remained unmatched. The CDR3, as DNA: TGCGCCAGCAGCCCGGGGGGTCAGACCGAGCAGTACTTC. Its translation is CASSPGGQTEQYF.

Many counts were recorded for this clonotype. V and J are TRBV20-1 and TRBJ2-1, with D maybe TRBD2 (6 bases). The CDR3 loop spans 15 amino acids. V was shortened by 0 bases and J by 2 bases, with 11 bases between the two germline ends. The germline CDR1 and CDR2 sequences are DFQATT and SNEGSKA (reference sequence). The CDR3 loop reads CSARDPLAPYNEQFF. The CDR3 region has the DNA TGCAGTGCTAGAGACCCCCTAGCGCCCTACAATGAGCAGTTCTTC.

The sample holds many counts of this clonotype. The V and J genes are TRBV20-1 and TRBJ2-1; 10 bases map to TRBD2. There are 16 residues in the CDR3. Trimming at V came to 6 bases and at J to 4 bases, leaving 12 bases not matched to a gene. Germline CDR1 and CDR2: DFQATT and SNEGSKA (reference sequence). The CDR3 coding sequence is TGCAGTGCAAAGACCTGGACTAGCGGATATTACAATGAGCAGTTCTTC. Protein: CSAKTWTSGYYNEQFF.

This clonotype was seen many times. The chain uses TRBV5-1 and TRBJ2-7, with 11 positions matching TRBD2. Trimming at V came to 4 bases and at J to 3 bases, leaving 12 bases not matched to a gene. Germline V CDR1 and CDR2: SGHRS, YFSETQ. The CDR3 contains 17 residues. The CDR3 protein is CASSLTLSGTSGYEQYF. The CDR3 nucleotides read TGCGCCAGCAGCCTAACTCTCTCCGGGACTAGCGGCTACGAGCAGTACTTC.